This is a list of T cell receptor beta chains from one sample in a study of technical replicates of blood from a handful of donors. Here immunoSEQ multiplex PCR was the method, and the copy in TCRdb shows in-frame clones only, minus some. The sample records more than 65,000 clones, around 94% being singletons. Sequencing used T cells isolated from PBMCs. The receptors derive from a human donor in good health. CDR3s leave out the opening cysteine and the closing phenylalanine or tryptophan.

j_call: TRBJ1-5
v_call: TRBV5-4
cdr3_aa: ASSFWGEPQH

j_call: TRBJ1-2
v_call: TRBV16
cdr3_aa: ASSPDSNYGYT

j_call: TRBJ1-1
v_call: TRBV6-4
cdr3_aa: ASSGGTGVTEAF

j_call: TRBJ1-4
v_call: TRBV30
cdr3_aa: AWSVGGELF

j_call: TRBJ2-7
v_call: TRBV5-1
cdr3_aa: ASSLVQGQVGVSEQY

j_call: TRBJ2-5
v_call: TRBV6-5
cdr3_aa: ATSTGEETQY

j_call: TRBJ2-2
v_call: TRBV7-9
cdr3_aa: ASSQLGGNTGELF

j_call: TRBJ2-7
v_call: TRBV9
cdr3_aa: ASSVGLAGLYSYEQY

j_call: TRBJ2-3
v_call: TRBV29-1
cdr3_aa: SAEDYSTDTQY

j_call: TRBJ2-7
v_call: TRBV9
cdr3_aa: ASSVASGEQY

j_call: TRBJ2-5
v_call: TRBV4-2
cdr3_aa: ASSQESGRPHGETQY

j_call: TRBJ2-1
v_call: TRBV9
cdr3_aa: ASSPRLAGENEQF

j_call: TRBJ1-1
v_call: TRBV15
cdr3_aa: ATRRGGTEAF

j_call: TRBJ1-3
v_call: TRBV7-2
cdr3_aa: ASSSAVSGNTIY

j_call: TRBJ2-7
v_call: TRBV27
cdr3_aa: ASSVSLGASSYEQY

j_call: TRBJ1-1
v_call: TRBV11-2
cdr3_aa: ASSLRGEGGSNTEAF

j_call: TRBJ2-5
v_call: TRBV11-2
cdr3_aa: ASSARTSGRAETQY

j_call: TRBJ2-7
v_call: TRBV15
cdr3_aa: ATSRGQNYEQY

j_call: TRBJ2-7
v_call: TRBV5-4
cdr3_aa: ASSLVPLAGGPYEQY

j_call: TRBJ2-7
v_call: TRBV11-3
cdr3_aa: ASSLAARVYEQY

j_call: TRBJ2-4
v_call: TRBV9
cdr3_aa: ASSVTPTNIQY

j_call: TRBJ2-3
v_call: TRBV27
cdr3_aa: ASSLSLGLAGLEVTDTQY

j_call: TRBJ2-1
v_call: TRBV27
cdr3_aa: ASSSEASGFYGEQF

j_call: TRBJ2-1
v_call: TRBV4-2
cdr3_aa: ASSQERLAGGPGNEQF

j_call: TRBJ2-7
v_call: TRBV10-3
cdr3_aa: AISESTSGRVSYEQY

j_call: TRBJ1-1
v_call: TRBV28
cdr3_aa: ASRLQGNTEAF

j_call: TRBJ2-2
v_call: TRBV7-3
cdr3_aa: ASSLLQGGTGELF

j_call: TRBJ2-7
v_call: TRBV9
cdr3_aa: ASSQGGFTYEQY

j_call: TRBJ2-7
v_call: TRBV5-6
cdr3_aa: ASSLDRGYEQY

j_call: TRBJ2-7
v_call: TRBV7-2
cdr3_aa: ASSLAGLSSYEQY

j_call: TRBJ2-3
v_call: TRBV28
cdr3_aa: ASSDPLSGSRTPSTDTQY

j_call: TRBJ1-2
v_call: TRBV7-3
cdr3_aa: ASSLDGSGYT

j_call: TRBJ2-1
v_call: TRBV4-1
cdr3_aa: ASSLETSGRNYNEQF

j_call: TRBJ2-3
v_call: TRBV11-2
cdr3_aa: ASSLERNSDTQY

j_call: TRBJ1-2
v_call: TRBV5-1
cdr3_aa: ASSAWTGPNYGYT

j_call: TRBJ2-1
v_call: TRBV2
cdr3_aa: ASSAWEKNYNEQF

j_call: TRBJ2-6
v_call: TRBV6-6
cdr3_aa: ASSSTGSGANVLT

j_call: TRBJ2-5
v_call: TRBV30
cdr3_aa: AWTPSGSPGAQY

j_call: TRBJ1-3
v_call: TRBV5-4
cdr3_aa: ASSLGGQMSSGNTIY

j_call: TRBJ2-7
v_call: TRBV21-1
cdr3_aa: ASSKGSRQVLYEQY

j_call: TRBJ1-1
v_call: TRBV7-9
cdr3_aa: ASSFGTVEAF

j_call: TRBJ2-7
v_call: TRBV30
cdr3_aa: AFRREGPLYEQY